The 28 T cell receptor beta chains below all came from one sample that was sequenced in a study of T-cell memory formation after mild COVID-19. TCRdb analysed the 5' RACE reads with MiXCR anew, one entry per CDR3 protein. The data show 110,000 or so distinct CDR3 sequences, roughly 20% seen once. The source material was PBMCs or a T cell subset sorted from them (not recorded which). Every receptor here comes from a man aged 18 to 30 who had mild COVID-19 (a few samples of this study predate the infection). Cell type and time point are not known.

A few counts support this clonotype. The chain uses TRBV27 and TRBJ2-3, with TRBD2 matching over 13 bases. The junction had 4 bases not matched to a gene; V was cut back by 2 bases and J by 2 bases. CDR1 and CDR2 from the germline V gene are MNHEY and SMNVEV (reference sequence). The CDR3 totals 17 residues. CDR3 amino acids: CASSLVGLAGITDTQYF. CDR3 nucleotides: TGTGCCAGCAGTTTAGTGGGACTAGCGGGGATCACAGATACGCAGTATTTT.

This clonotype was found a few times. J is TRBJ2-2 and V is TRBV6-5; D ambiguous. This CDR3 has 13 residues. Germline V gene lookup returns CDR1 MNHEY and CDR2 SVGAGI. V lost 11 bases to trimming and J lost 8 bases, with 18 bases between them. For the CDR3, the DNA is TGTGCCGCACGGTCCCTTTCTGCAGGGGAGCTGTTTTTT. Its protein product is CAARSLSAGELFF.

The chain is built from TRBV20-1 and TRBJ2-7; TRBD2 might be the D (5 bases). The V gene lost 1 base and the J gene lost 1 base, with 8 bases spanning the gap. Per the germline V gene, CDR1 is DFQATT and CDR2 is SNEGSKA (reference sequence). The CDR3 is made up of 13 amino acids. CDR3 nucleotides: TGCAGTGCTAGAGCTCTAGCTTCCTACGAGCAGTACTTC. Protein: CSARALASYEQYF.

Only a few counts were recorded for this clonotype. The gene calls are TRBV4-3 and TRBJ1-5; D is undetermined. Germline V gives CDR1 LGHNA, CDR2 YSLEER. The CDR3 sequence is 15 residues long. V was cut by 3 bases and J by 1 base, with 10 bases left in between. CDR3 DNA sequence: TGCGCCAGCAGCCAGGGCTTTCGGAGCAATCAGCCCCAGCATTTT. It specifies CASSQGFRSNQPQHF.

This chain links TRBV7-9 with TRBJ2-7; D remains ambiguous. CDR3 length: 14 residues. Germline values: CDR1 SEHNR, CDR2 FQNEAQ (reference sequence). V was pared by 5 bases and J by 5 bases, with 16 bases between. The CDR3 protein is CASSPRVWSDEQYF. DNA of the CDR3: TGTGCCAGCAGCCCTAGGGTCTGGAGCGACGAGCAGTACTTC.

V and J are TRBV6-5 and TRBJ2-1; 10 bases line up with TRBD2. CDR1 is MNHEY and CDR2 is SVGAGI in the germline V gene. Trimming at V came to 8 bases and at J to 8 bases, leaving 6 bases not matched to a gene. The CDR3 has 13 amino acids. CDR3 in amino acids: CASGTSALHEQFF. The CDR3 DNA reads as TGTGCCAGCGGGACTAGCGCATTGCATGAGCAGTTCTTC.

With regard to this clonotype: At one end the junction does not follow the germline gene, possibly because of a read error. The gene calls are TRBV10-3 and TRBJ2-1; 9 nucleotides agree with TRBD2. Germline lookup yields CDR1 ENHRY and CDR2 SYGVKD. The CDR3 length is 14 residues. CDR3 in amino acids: CAITSSGDRAEQFF. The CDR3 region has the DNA TGTGCGATCACGTCTAGCGGGGATCGGGCTGAGCAGTTCTTC.

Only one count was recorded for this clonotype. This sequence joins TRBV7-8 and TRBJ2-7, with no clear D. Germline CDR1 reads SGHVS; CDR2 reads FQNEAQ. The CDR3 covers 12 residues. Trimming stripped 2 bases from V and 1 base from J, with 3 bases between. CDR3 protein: CASSLRSYEQYV. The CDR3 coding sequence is TGTGCCAGCAGCTTAAGATCCTACGAGCAGTACGTC.

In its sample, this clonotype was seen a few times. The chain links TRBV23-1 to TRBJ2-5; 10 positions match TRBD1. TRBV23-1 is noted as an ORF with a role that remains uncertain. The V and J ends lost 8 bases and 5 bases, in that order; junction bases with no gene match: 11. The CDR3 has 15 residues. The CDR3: CASRLGTGERETQYF. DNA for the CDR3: TGCGCCAGCCGACTCGGGACAGGGGAACGGGAGACCCAGTACTTC.

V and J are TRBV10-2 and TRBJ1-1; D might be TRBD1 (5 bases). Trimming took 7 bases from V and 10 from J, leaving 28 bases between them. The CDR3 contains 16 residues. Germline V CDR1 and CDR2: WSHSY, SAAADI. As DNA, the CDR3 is TGCGCCAGCATCAAAGTCGTCGGGGCCCTCGAGCCGACAGCTTTCTTT. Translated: CASIKVVGALEPTAFF.

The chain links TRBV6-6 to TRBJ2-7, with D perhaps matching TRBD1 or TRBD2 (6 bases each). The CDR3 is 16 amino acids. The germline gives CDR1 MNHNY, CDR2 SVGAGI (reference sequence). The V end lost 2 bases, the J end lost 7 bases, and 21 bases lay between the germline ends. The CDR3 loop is CASSYGGEASRGEQYV. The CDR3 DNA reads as TGTGCCAGCAGTTACGGGGGCGAGGCGAGCCGGGGGGAGCAGTACGTC.

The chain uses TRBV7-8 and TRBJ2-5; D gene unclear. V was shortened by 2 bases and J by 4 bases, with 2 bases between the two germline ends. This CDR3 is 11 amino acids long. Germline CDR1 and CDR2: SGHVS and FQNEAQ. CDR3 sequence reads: CASSLIETQYF. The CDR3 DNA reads TGTGCCAGCAGCTTAATAGAGACCCAGTACTTC.

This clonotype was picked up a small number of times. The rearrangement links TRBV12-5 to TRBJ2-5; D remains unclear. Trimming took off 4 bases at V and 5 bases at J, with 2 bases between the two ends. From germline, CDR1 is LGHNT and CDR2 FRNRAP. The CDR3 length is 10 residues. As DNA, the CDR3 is TGTGCTAGTGGTTGGGAGACCCAGTACTTC. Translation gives CASGWETQYF.

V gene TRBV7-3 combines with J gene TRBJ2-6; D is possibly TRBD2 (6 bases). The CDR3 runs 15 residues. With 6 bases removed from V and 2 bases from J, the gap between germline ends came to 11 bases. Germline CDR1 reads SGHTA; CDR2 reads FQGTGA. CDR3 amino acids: CASRDPGAGANVLTF. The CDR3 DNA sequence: TGTGCCAGCAGGGACCCGGGGGCTGGGGCCAACGTCCTGACTTTC.

DNA of the CDR3: TGTGCCAGCAGCCTCCCGGGGGGGCAAGAGACCCAGTACTTC. Translation gives CASSLPGGQETQYF. The chain links TRBV11-3 to TRBJ2-5; 8 nucleotides match TRBD2. Trimming cost V 5 bases and J 2 bases; bases outside gene matches: 4. Germline V lookup: CDR1 SGHNT, CDR2 YENEEA. The CDR3 runs to 14 residues.

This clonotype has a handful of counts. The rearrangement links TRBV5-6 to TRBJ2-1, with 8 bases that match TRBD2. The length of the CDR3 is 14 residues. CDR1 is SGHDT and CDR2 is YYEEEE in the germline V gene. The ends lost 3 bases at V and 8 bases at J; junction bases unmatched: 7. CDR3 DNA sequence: TGTGCCAGCAGCTCACCGGGGGGGCGGGATGAGCAGTTCTTC. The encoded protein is CASSSPGGRDEQFF.

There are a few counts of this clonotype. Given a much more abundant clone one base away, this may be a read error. CDR3 nucleotide sequence: TGTGCCAGCAGTGAAGTAGCGGGGGGGCCAGATACGCAGTATTTT. It specifies CASSEVAGGPDTQYF. The V gene is TRBV6-1, the J gene TRBJ2-3, with TRBD2 matching 11 bases. The CDR3 has 15 amino acids. The V gene's germline CDR1 is MNHNS and CDR2 SASEGT. The V gene end was trimmed by 1 base and the J gene end by 4 bases; junction bases not matched to a gene: 1.

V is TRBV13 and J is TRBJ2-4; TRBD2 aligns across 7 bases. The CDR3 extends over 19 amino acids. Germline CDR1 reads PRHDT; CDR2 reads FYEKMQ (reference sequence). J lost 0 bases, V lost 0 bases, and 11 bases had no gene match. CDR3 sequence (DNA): TGTGCCAGCAGCTTAGGCCCCCCGGGGAGGGAACTAGCCAAAAACATTCAGTACTTC. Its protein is CASSLGPPGRELAKNIQYF.

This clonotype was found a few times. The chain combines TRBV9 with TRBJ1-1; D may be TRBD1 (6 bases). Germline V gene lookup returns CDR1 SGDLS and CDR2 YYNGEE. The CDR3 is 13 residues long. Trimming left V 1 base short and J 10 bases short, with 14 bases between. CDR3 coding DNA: TGTGCCAGCAGCGTAATGACAGGCAGAAGAGCTTTCTTT. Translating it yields CASSVMTGRRAFF.

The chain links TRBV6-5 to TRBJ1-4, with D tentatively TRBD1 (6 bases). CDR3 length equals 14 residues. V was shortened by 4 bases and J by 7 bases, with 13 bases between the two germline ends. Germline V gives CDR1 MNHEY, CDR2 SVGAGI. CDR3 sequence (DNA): TGTGCCAGCAGTTCACGGGGGGCAGGTGAAAAACTGTTTTTT. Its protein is CASSSRGAGEKLFF.

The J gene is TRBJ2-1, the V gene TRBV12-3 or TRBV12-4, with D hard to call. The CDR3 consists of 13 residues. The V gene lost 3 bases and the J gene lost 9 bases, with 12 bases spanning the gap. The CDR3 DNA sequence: TGTGCCAGCAGTTTGGCCACCGCCAGTGAGCAGTTCTTC. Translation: CASSLATASEQFF.

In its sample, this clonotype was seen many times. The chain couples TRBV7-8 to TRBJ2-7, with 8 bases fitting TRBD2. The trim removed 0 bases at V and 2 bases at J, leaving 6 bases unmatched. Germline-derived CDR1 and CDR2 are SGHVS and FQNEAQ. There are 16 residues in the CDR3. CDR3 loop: CASSLAPAGATYEQYV. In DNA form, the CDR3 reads TGTGCCAGCAGCTTAGCGCCAGCGGGGGCAACCTACGAGCAGTACGTC.

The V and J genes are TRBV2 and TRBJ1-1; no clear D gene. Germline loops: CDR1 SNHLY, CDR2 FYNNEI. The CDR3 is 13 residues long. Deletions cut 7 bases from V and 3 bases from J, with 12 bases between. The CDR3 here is CASMVQWYTEAFF. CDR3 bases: TGTGCCAGCATGGTCCAATGGTACACTGAAGCTTTCTTT. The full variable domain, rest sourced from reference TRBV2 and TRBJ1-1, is EPEVTQTPSHQVTQMGQEVILRCVPISNHLYFYWYRQILGQKVEFLVSFYNNEISEKSEIFDDQFSVERPDGSNFTLKIRSTKLEDSAMYFCASMVQWYTEAFFGQGTRLTVV.

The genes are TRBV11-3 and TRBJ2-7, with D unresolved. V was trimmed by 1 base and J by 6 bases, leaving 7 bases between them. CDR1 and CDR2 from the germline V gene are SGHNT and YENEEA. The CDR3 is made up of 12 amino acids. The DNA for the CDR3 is TGTGCCAGCAGCTTAGGGGTGGGCGAGCAGTACTTC. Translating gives CASSLGVGEQYF.

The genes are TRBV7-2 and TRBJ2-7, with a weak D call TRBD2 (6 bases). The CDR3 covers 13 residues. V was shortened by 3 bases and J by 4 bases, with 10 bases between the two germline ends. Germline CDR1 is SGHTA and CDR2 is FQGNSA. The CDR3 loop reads CASSFGGLYEQYF. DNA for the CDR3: TGTGCCAGCAGCTTTGGGGGGTTGTACGAGCAGTACTTC. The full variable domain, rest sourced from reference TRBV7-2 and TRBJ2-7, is GAGVSQSPSNKVTEKGKDVELRCDPISGHTALYWYRQSLGQGLEFLIYFQGNSAPDKSGLPSDRFSAERTGGSVSTLTIQRTQQEDSAVYLCASSFGGLYEQYFGPGTRLTVT.

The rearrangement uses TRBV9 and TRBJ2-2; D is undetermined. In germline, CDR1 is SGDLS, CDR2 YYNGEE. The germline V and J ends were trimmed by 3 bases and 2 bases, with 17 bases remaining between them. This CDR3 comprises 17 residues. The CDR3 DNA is TGTGCCAGCAGCGATACCCGTGACACCCCTAACACCGGGGAGCTGTTTTTT. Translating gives CASSDTRDTPNTGELFF.

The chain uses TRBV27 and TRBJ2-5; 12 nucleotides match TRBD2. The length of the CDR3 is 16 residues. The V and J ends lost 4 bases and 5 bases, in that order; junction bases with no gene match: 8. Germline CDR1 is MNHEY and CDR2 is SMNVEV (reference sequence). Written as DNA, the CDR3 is TGTGCCAGCAGTTCCCCACTAGCGGGGGGCGGGGAGACCCAGTACTTC. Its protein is CASSSPLAGGGETQYF.

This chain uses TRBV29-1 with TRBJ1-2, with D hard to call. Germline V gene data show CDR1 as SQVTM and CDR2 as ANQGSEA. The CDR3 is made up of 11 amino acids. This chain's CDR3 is CSLGGNYGYTF. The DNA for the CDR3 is TGCAGTTTAGGAGGAAACTATGGCTACACCTTC. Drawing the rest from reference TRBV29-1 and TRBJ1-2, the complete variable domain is SAVISQKPSRDICQRGTSLTIQCQVDSQVTMMFWYRQQPGQSLTLIATANQGSEATYESGFVIDKFPISRPNLTFSTLTVSNMSPEDSSIYLCSLGGNYGYTFGSGTRLTVV.